Sequencing of this T cell receptor beta chain was carried out in a study of shared clonotypes between healthy human individuals. Whole-study results and caveats: Sequencing depth was expected to influence donor clonotype sharing.

The table came from immunoSEQ multiplex PCR; TCRdb's copy has only in-frame clones and leaves some out. This table holds around 440,000 clones, 77% found once. The table lists this clone with many counts. Its antigen remains unidentified. The sequenced sample consisted of PBMCs. The clonotype originates from a middle-aged woman in good health. Some clones in this sample may be carry-over from other donors' samples.

The CDR3 protein is CASSQRQTQWDARNYGYTF. CDR3 sequence (DNA): TGCGCCAGCAGCCAACGTCAAACCCAGTGGGACGCGAGGAACTATGGCTACACCTTC. This chain connects TRBV4-1 to TRBJ1-2, with a possible D match to TRBD1 (5 bases). This CDR3 region has 19 residues. Per germline, CDR1 MGHRA and CDR2 YSYEKL. The V end was cut by 2 bases, the J end by 2 bases, with 24 bases between.